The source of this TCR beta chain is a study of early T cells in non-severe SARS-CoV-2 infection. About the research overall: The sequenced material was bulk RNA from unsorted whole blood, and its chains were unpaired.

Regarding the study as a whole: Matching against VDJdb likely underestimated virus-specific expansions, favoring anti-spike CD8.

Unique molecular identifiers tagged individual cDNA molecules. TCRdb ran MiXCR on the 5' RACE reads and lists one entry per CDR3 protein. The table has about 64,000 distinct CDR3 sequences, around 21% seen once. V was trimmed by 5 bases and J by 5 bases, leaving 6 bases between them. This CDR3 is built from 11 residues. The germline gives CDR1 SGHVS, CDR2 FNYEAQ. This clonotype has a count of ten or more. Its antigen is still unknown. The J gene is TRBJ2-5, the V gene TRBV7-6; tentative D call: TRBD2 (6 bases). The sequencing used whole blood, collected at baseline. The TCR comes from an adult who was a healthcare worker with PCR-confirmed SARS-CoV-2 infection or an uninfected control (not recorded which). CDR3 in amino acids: CASSRGETQYF. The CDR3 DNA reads TGTGCCAGCAGCCGGGGGGAGACCCAGTACTTC.